This T cell receptor beta chain was recovered during a study of OX40 agonist ivuxolimab in advanced cancers. Across the study: More than 35% of patients had received prior checkpoint inhibitor therapy.

Germline-derived CDR1 and CDR2 are SGHTA and FQGNSA. The CDR3 contains 16 residues. Trimming removed 2 bases from V and 3 bases from J; junction bases left unmatched: 9. Measured with immunoSEQ multiplex PCR; TCRdb has only the in-frame clones, and not every one. The sample has 20,000 to 25,000 clones; around 80% are singletons. The material sequenced was CD4+ or CD8+ T cells sorted from blood, taken in a trial of the OX40 agonist ivuxolimab. The chain combines TRBV7-2 with TRBJ2-7, with 8 bases lining up with TRBD2. This TCR was sampled from an adult with an advanced solid tumor such as melanoma, head and neck, liver or kidney cancer. CDR3 amino acids: CASSLSSGAVGYEQYF. CDR3 coding DNA: TGTGCCAGCAGCTTAAGTAGCGGGGCCGTGGGCTACGAGCAGTACTTC.